A single sample gave rise to the 22 T cell receptor beta chains below, sequenced in a study of shared clonotypes between healthy human individuals. Data came from immunoSEQ multiplex PCR; TCRdb stores just in-frame clones and leaves some out. The sample has about 640,000 clones; less than 80% are singletons. Sample: memory CD4+ T cells sorted from blood. Subset of the sample: CD45RA-negative fraction. Source of these receptors: a woman in her twenties or thirties in good health.

The CDR3 loop is CSVAERGKETQYF. For the CDR3, the DNA is TGCAGCGTTGCGGAGAGGGGAAAAGAGACCCAGTACTTC. This sequence joins TRBV29-1 and TRBJ2-5; D is possibly TRBD1 or TRBD2 (5 bases each). Germline V gene sequence: CDR1 SQVTM, CDR2 ANQGSEA. CDR3 length: 13 residues. V lost 4 bases and J 3 bases, leaving 12 bases between the germline ends. Variable domain in full (rest from reference TRBV29-1 and TRBJ2-5): SAVISQKPSRDICQRGTSLTIQCQVDSQVTMMFWYRQQPGQSLTLIATANQGSEATYESGFVIDKFPISRPNLTFSTLTVSNMSPEDSSIYLCSVAERGKETQYFGPGTRLLVL.

The chain combines TRBV28 with TRBJ2-7; 10 bases are a match to TRBD1. V lost 4 bases to trimming and J lost 0 bases; unmatched junction nucleotides: 12. This CDR3 is 18 amino acids long. Germline-derived CDR1 and CDR2 are MDHEN and SYDVKM. The CDR3 DNA is TGTGCCAGCAGTTCAATTAACTCGGGACAGGGGAGCTCCTACGAGCAGTACTTC. Amino acids: CASSSINSGQGSSYEQYF.

V and J are TRBV19 and TRBJ2-5, with 9 bases fitting TRBD1. After removal of 6 bases from V and 5 bases from J, the junction contained 7 bases not matched to a gene. Germline CDR1 reads LNHDA; CDR2 reads SQIVND (reference sequence). This CDR3 has 14 residues. DNA of the CDR3: TGTGCCAGTAGCACGACGACAGGGGGGGAGACCCAGTACTTC. Residues: CASSTTTGGETQYF.

With regard to this clone: Other DNA sequences from this sample encode an identical CDR3 as well. The rearrangement links TRBV18 to TRBJ2-3; 8 bases are a match to TRBD2. The CDR3 is 16 amino acids. CDR1 is KGHSH, CDR2 LQKENI, per germline. J was trimmed by 6 bases and V by 3 bases; bases with no gene match: 11. The CDR3 DNA reads TGTGCCAGCTCACCCCCGTCCAGCGGGAGACAGGATACGCAGTATTTT. Translation: CASSPPSSGRQDTQYF.

The chain recombines TRBV27 with TRBJ2-1; 7 bases are shared with TRBD2. Germline V gives CDR1 MNHEY, CDR2 SMNVEV (reference sequence). The CDR3 is made up of 13 amino acids. J gave up 2 bases and V 8 bases, and 3 bases lay outside the gene matches. For the CDR3, the DNA is TGTGCCAGCGGAGGGACTACCTACAATGAGCAGTTCTTC. Its protein product is CASGGTTYNEQFF.

The chain recombines TRBV7-9 with TRBJ1-4; no firm D call. In germline, CDR1 is SEHNR, CDR2 FQNEAQ (reference sequence). This CDR3 spans 17 amino acids. The V and J ends lost 0 bases and 0 bases respectively, with 11 bases between them. The CDR3 reads CASSLAALVATNEKLFF. CDR3 DNA: TGTGCCAGCAGCTTAGCCGCCCTTGTTGCAACTAATGAAAAACTGTTTTTT.

This clone was counted once. This chain links TRBV5-1 with TRBJ2-2, with 11 bases that match TRBD1. Germline V gene lookup returns CDR1 SGHRS and CDR2 YFSETQ. This CDR3 contains 15 residues. V lost 4 bases, J lost 6 bases, and 5 bases stayed unmatched. The CDR3 nucleotides read TGCGCCAGCAGCCGGGACAGGGGGATTGCCGGGGAGCTGTTTTTT. Translated: CASSRDRGIAGELFF.

This clone was counted only a few times. The chain carries TRBV19 and TRBJ2-7, with D perhaps TRBD2 (5 bases). Trimming removed 3 bases from V and 0 bases from J, with 9 bases in between. CDR1 and CDR2 from the germline V gene are LNHDA and SQIVND (reference sequence). The CDR3 spans 14 residues. CDR3 in amino acids: CASSIGVSSYEQYF. The CDR3 nucleotides are TGTGCCAGTAGTATCGGGGTTAGCTCCTACGAGCAGTACTTC.

This clone was seen only a few times. The V call is TRBV19, the J call TRBJ1-2; 7 positions match TRBD1. From germline, CDR1 is LNHDA and CDR2 SQIVND (reference sequence). The CDR3 covers 14 residues. V lost 10 bases and J lost 8; bases outside the gene matches: 16. CDR3 DNA: TGTGCCACCAAGCCGGGACAGAACTTAATGGGCTACACCTTC. This translates into CATKPGQNLMGYTF.

In the case of this clone: The identical CDR3 is also encoded by other nucleotide sequences in the sample. This sequence joins TRBV11-2 and TRBJ2-3, with no clear D. Trimming took 4 bases from V and 4 from J, leaving 6 bases between them. The V gene's germline CDR1 is SGHAT and CDR2 FQNNGV. CDR3 length equals 12 residues. The CDR3 sequence is CASSSRSDTQYF. CDR3 nucleotide sequence: TGTGCCAGCAGCTCTAGATCAGATACGCAGTATTTT.

In this sample, this clone turned up once. This chain uses TRBV7-3 with TRBJ1-2; TRBD1 aligns across 11 bases. The CDR3 covers 14 residues. Germline values: CDR1 SGHTA, CDR2 FQGTGA. Trimming at V came to 5 bases and at J to 8 bases, leaving 7 bases not matched to a gene. This CDR3 is CASSPGQGAGGYTF. CDR3 DNA sequence: TGTGCCAGCAGCCCCGGACAGGGGGCTGGAGGCTACACCTTC.

The chain combines TRBV28 with TRBJ1-2; unclear D gene. The CDR3 extends over 14 amino acids. Trimming shortened V by 1 base and J by 7 bases, and 13 bases separated the two germline ends. Germline CDR1 MDHEN, CDR2 SYDVKM. CDR3 nucleotides: TGTGCCAGCAGTTTATCCAGAAGATCGAGTGGCTACACCTTC. Amino acids: CASSLSRRSSGYTF.

Points on this clone: Different DNA sequences within this sample yield the same CDR3. The chain links TRBV18 to TRBJ2-3, with no clear D. Germline CDR1 is KGHSH and CDR2 is LQKENI. The CDR3 runs to 12 residues. Trimming took off 2 bases at V and 5 bases at J, with 5 bases between the two ends. Written as DNA, the CDR3 is TGTGCCAGCTCACCATCTGTAGATACGCAGTATTTT. Translating it yields CASSPSVDTQYF.

This clone showed up just a few times. The chain links TRBV19 to TRBJ1-5, with 7 bases aligning to TRBD1. CDR1 is LNHDA and CDR2 is SQIVND in the germline V gene (reference sequence). This CDR3 has 15 residues. The V and J ends lost 8 bases and 5 bases, in that order; junction bases with no gene match: 12. DNA for the CDR3: TGTGCCAGTTCCCTACGGGGCAGGGGGGATCAGCCCCAGCATTTT. Translating gives CASSLRGRGDQPQHF.

V and J are TRBV6-5 and TRBJ2-7; 7 positions match TRBD2. The germline V gene has CDR1 MNHEY and CDR2 SVGAGI. CDR3 length: 14 amino acids. V was clipped by 0 bases and J by 5 bases; unmatched bases: 4. CDR3 protein: CASSYSAGVHEQYF. DNA for the CDR3: TGTGCCAGCAGTTACTCTGCGGGAGTCCACGAGCAGTACTTC.

As to this clone: It is likely a read error, because the conserved phenylalanine at the end of the CDR3 is missing. The limits of the CDR3 on the DNA are not certain, so only TCRdb's listed CDR3 is given. V gene TRBV7-7 combines with J gene TRBJ1-1; the DNA was not compared with TRBD1, the D call given in the table. From germline, CDR1 is SSHAT and CDR2 FNYEAQ (reference sequence). The CDR3 contains 9 residues when both ends are counted. The CDR3 loop reads CASSLTEDV.

There are a few counts of this clone. V and J are TRBV11-2 and TRBJ2-2; TRBD1 matches 7 bases. The CDR3 consists of 16 residues. Germline CDR1 reads SGHAT; CDR2 reads FQNNGV. J lost 5 bases, V lost 5 bases, and 11 bases had no gene match. CDR3 nucleotides: TGTGCCAGCAGCGATCATCGGGACAGACTAACCGGGGAGCTGTTTTTT. This codes for CASSDHRDRLTGELFF.

This clone was detected a few times. This chain connects TRBV7-2 to TRBJ2-7; 7 positions agree with TRBD2. CDR3 size: 16 residues. The V gene's germline CDR1 is SGHTA and CDR2 FQGNSA. After removal of 4 bases from V and 4 bases from J, the junction contained 13 bases not matched to a gene. CDR3 nucleotide sequence: TGTGCCAGCAGCTCAACTCCCCTAGCGGACTCTTACGAGCAGTACTTC. Its protein product is CASSSTPLADSYEQYF.

CDR3 in DNA: TGTGCCAGCAGCTTAGGCCGACGAAATCAGCCCCAGCATTTT. Amino acid sequence: CASSLGRRNQPQHF. This rearrangement joins TRBV7-8 to TRBJ1-5; D ambiguous. The CDR3 spans 14 residues. The V gene lost 1 base and the J gene lost 4 bases, with 8 bases spanning the gap. Per the germline V gene, CDR1 is SGHVS and CDR2 is FQNEAQ.

The chain recombines TRBV15 with TRBJ2-3; 8 nucleotides agree with TRBD2. Trimming removed 3 bases from V and 4 bases from J; junction bases left unmatched: 9. Germline V gives CDR1 LNHNV, CDR2 YYDKDF (reference sequence). This CDR3 contains 16 residues. The CDR3 here is CATSRGQAGVADTQYF. DNA for the CDR3: TGTGCCACCAGCAGGGGGCAAGCGGGAGTAGCAGATACGCAGTATTTT.

J is TRBJ2-7 and V is TRBV6-5, with D perhaps matching TRBD2 (6 bases). This CDR3 spans 15 amino acids. Germline V gives CDR1 MNHEY, CDR2 SVGAGI. Trimming pared 0 bases from V and 4 bases from J, leaving 13 bases between. CDR3 loop: CASSYSTGGGYEQYF. CDR3 DNA: TGTGCCAGCAGTTACTCCACTGGTGGGGGGTACGAGCAGTACTTC.

The rearrangement joins TRBV5-1 to TRBJ2-3; weak D call: TRBD2 (6 bases). The CDR3 loop spans 13 amino acids. V lost 0 bases and J 7 bases, leaving 9 bases between the germline ends. CDR1 is SGHRS, CDR2 YFSETQ, per germline. The CDR3 nucleotides are TGCGCCAGCAGCTTGGATGGGGGGAATACGCAGTATTTT. Encoded protein: CASSLDGGNTQYF.